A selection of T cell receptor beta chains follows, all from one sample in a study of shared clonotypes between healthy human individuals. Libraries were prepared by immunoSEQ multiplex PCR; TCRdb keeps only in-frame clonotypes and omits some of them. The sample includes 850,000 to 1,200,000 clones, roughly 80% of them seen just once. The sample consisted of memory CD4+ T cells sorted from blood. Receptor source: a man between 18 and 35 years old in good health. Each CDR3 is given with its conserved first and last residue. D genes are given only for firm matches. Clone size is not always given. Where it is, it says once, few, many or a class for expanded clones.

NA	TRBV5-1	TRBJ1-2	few	TGCGCCAGCAGGGCAGAAAACTATGGCTACACCTTC	CASRAENYGYTF
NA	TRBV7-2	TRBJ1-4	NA	TGTGCCAGCAGCTTGGGGACCGCAGAAAAACTGTTTTTT	CASSLGTAEKLFF
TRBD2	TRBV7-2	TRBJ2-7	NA	TGTGCCAGCAGCCCGGGACTAGCGGGCTACGAGCAGTACTTC	CASSPGLAGYEQYF
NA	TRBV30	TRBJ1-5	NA	TGTGCCTGGAGTCGGGTGCGGAATCAGCCCCAGCATTTT	CAWSRVRNQPQHF
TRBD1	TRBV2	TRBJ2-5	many	TGTGCCAGCAGTGAAGCGGACAGGAGAAAAGAGACCCAGTACTTC	CASSEADRRKETQYF
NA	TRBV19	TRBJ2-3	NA	TGTGCCAGTAGTATGGGGCTACGAACAGATACGCAGTATTTT	CASSMGLRTDTQYF
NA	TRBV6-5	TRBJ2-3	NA	TGTGCCAGCAGTACCCCTGGGGCAGATACGCAGTATTTT	CASSTPGADTQYF
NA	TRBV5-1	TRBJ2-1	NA	TGCGCCAGCAGTGCGGGACCCACCAATGAGCAGTTCTTC	CASSAGPTNEQFF
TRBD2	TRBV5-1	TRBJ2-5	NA	TGCGCCAGCAGCGCGGGGACTAGCAGAGAGACCCAGTACTTC	CASSAGTSRETQYF
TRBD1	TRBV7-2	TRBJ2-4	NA	TGTGCCAGCAGCTTAGATACCGTGGGGACAGGGGATTACTTC	CASSLDTVGTGDYF
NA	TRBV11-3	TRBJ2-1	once	TGTGCCAGCAGCGCAGGGCGACGGATCTACAATGAGCAGTTCTTC	CASSAGRRIYNEQFF
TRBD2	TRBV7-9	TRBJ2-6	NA	TGTGCCAGCAGCTTAGCGGGAGGGAGCTTCTCTGGGGCCAACGTCCTGACTTTC	CASSLAGGSFSGANVLTF
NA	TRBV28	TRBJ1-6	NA	TGTGCCAGCAGCGACAGTGCTTATAATTCACCCCTCCACTTT	CASSDSAYNSPLHF
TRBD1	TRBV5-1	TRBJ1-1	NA	TGCGCCAGCAGCCCAGACAGGGAGTCTTTCGAAGCTTTCTTT	CASSPDRESFEAFF
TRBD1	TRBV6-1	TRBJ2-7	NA	TGTGCCAGCTTCGTGGCCGGACAGGGCTACGAGCAGTACTTC	CASFVAGQGYEQYF
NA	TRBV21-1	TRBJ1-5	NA	TGTGCCAGCTCAACTCCGGGGAAAAGCAATCAGCCCCAGCATTTT	CASSTPGKSNQPQHF
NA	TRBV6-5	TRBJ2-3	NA	TGTGCCAGCAGTTACGGGCCACAGTCAGATACGCAGTATTTT	CASSYGPQSDTQYF
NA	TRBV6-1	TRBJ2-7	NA	TGTGCCAGCAGGGCGGGACCTGCGAACGAGCAGTACTTC	CASRAGPANEQYF
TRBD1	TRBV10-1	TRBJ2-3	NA	TGCGCCAGCAGTTATATGGACAGGGAAGATACGCAGTATTTT	CASSYMDREDTQYF
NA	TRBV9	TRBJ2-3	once	TGTGCCAGCAGCGTAGGGACGGCAGATACGCAGTATTTT	CASSVGTADTQYF
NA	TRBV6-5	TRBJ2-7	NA	TGTGCCAGCAGTTCCCCTAAATGGGGGCATACCTACGAGCAGTACTTC	CASSSPKWGHTYEQYF
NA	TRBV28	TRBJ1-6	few	TGTGCCAGCGTACTAGGAACAGGGTCTGGTAATTCACCCCTCCACTTT	CASVLGTGSGNSPLHF
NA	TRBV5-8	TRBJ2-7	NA	TGTGCCAGCAGTGCCGGGCCCAGACTCTACGAGCAGTACTTC	CASSAGPRLYEQYF
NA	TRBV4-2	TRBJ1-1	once	TGTGCCAGCAGCCTAAGAGGGAACACTGAAGCTTTCTTT	CASSLRGNTEAFF
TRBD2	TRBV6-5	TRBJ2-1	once	TGTGCCAGCAGCTTTAGCGGGGGCCCTTACAATGAGCAGTTCTTC	CASSFSGGPYNEQFF
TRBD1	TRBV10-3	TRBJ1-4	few	TGTGCCATCAGCCAAGGACAGGGCGGTAATGAAAAACTGTTTTTT	CAISQGQGGNEKLFF
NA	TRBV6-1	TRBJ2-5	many	TGTGCCAGCAGTCCCCACACACAGACCCAGTACTTC	CASSPHTQTQYF